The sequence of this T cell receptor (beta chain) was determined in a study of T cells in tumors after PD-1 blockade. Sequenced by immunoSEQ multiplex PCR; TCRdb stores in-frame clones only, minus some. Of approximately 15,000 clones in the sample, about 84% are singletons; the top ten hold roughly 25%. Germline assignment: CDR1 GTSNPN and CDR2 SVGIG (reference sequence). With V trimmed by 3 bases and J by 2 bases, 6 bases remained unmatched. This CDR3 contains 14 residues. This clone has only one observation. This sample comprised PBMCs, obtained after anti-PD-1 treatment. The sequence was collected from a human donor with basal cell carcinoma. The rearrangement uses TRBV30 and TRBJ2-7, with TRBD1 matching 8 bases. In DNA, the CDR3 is TGTGCCTGGAGGGCCGGGACAGGACCCTACGAGCAGTACTTC. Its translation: CAWRAGTGPYEQYF.